This T cell receptor beta chain was profiled in a study of blood T cell repertoires in COVID-19. Germline V gene data show CDR1 as SEHNR and CDR2 as FQNEAQ (reference sequence). The CDR3 is 11 residues long. The V gene lost 6 bases and the J gene lost 5 bases, with 7 bases spanning the gap. Assignments of participants to cohorts depended upon their own reported clinical history. Produced via immunoSEQ multiplex PCR; TCRdb's table is partial and in-frame only. The sample gives about 260,000 clones, roughly 90% of which show up once; under 3.5% is in the top ten. This receptor was taken from a woman aged 50 to 60 who had recovered from COVID-19. The chain links TRBV7-9 to TRBJ2-5, with a possible D match to TRBD2 (5 bases). Sample: PBMCs or T cells enriched from blood (not recorded which). CDR3 loop: CASRGGETQYF. CDR3 in DNA: TGTGCCAGCAGAGGCGGGGAGACCCAGTACTTC.